Listed here is a single TCR beta chain. Generated by immunoSEQ multiplex PCR, the TCRdb table keeps only in-frame clones and is missing some. The sample yields around 60,000 clones, around 70% seen once. The data belong to a study of blood T cell repertoires in COVID-19. This receptor was taken from a woman in her seventies with COVID-19, enrolled during active disease. The sample taken for sequencing was peripheral blood.

The CDR3, as DNA: TGTGCCAGCAGCCTGGACTTCCGATACAATGAGCAGTTCTTC. Amino acids: CASSLDFRYNEQFF. J is TRBJ2-1 and V is TRBV4-2; the D gene is possibly TRBD2 (5 bases). The CDR3 is 14 amino acids. Trimming stripped 4 bases from V and 4 bases from J, with 11 bases between. CDR1 is LGHNA, CDR2 YNFKEQ, per germline.